This T cell receptor beta chain was sequenced during a study of blood T cells in healthy people across ages. This clonotype was detected only a few times. Its specificity is unknown. A sample-barcoded 5' primer and a J-beta primer mix were used in a second PCR of roughly 6 to 12 cycles. TCRdb used MiXCR to reprocess the 5' RACE reads, holding one entry per CDR3 protein. This sample has 800,000 to 950,000 distinct CDR3 sequences, with about 37% found just once. CDR3 length equals 17 residues. With V trimmed by 5 bases and J by 1 base, 11 bases remained unmatched. Looked up from germline, CDR1 is DFQATT and CDR2 is SNEGSKA (reference sequence). Study results and caveats: More naive CD4+ cells and higher diversity were found in long-lived than in aged donors. Naive T cell percentage and TCR beta diversity correlated strongly.

Specimen: blood. The genes are TRBV20-1 and TRBJ1-5; TRBD1 matches 10 bases. The clonotype comes from a man in his late teens or twenties in good health. The CDR3 region has the DNA TGCAGTGCTCCACCGGGACAGGGGACTTACAGCAATCAGCCCCAGCATTTT. Residues: CSAPPGQGTYSNQPQHF.